Given below is one TCR beta chain in context. The DNA is omitted, as the CDR3 cannot be located on it reliably, and the CDR3 follows TCRdb's listing. This sample was included in a study of blood T cell repertoires in COVID-19. Across the whole study: From the United States, Italy and Spain came samples of acute and convalescent COVID-19.

Original handling: Amplifying reference gene primers gave estimates of nucleated cell counts. Libraries were prepared by immunoSEQ multiplex PCR; TCRdb keeps only in-frame clonotypes and omits some of them. The V and J calls and clone size are taken from that table; D and trimming were inferred from the DNA. The sample carries roughly 100,000 clones, under 90% recorded once. Per the germline V gene, CDR1 is SGHTS and CDR2 is YDEGEE. The CDR3 spans 15 residues, counting both ends. The source material was peripheral blood. This rearrangement joins TRBV5-8 to TRBJ1-2; the listed D gene, TRBD1, was not tested against the DNA. This TCR was recovered from a human donor in a cohort sampled during active or convalescent COVID-19. CDR3 amino acids: CASSLKWGQGTSGIF.